This is a list of T cell receptor beta chains from one sample in a study of T-cell reconstitution after alpha-beta-depleted transplantation in children. TCRdb processed the PCR reads anew with MiXCR; each CDR3 protein has one entry. Of approximately 400,000 distinct CDR3 sequences detected, roughly a tenth appear once; the ten largest clones hold 5% to 6.5%. The sample was PBMCs from the stem cell graft donor, taken from the stem cell graft. Receptors were obtained from a human donor who donated a stem cell graft to a child with acute myeloid leukemia. Each CDR3 is given with its conserved first and last residue. Each record gives: clone size, J gene, V gene, CDR3 length, D gene, CDR3 DNA, CDR3 protein. D genes are given only for firm matches. Not every row has a clone size; where given, it reads once, few, many or a size class.

.,TRBJ1-5,TRBV18,13,.,TGTGCCAGCACCTTAGACAGAGATCAGCCCCAGCATTTT,CASTLDRDQPQHF
many,TRBJ1-1,TRBV5-1,15,.,TGCGCCAGCAGCTTGCTGTTAGCCGGGGGCACTGAAGCTTTCTTT,CASSLLLAGGTEAFF
many,TRBJ2-2,TRBV24-1,15,.,TGTGCCACCAGTGACTCCCCGGGGAACACCGGGGAGCTGTTTTTT,CATSDSPGNTGELFF
.,TRBJ2-3,TRBV4-2,15,.,TGTGCCAGCAGCCAAGGGCAGGGGATGGGAGATACGCAGTATTTT,CASSQGQGMGDTQYF
many,TRBJ2-2,TRBV12-3/TRBV12-4,17,.,TGTGCCACCAGATGGTACTCTGGGGGTACGAACACCGGGGAGCTGTTTTTT,CATRWYSGGTNTGELFF
.,TRBJ2-2,TRBV6-2/TRBV6-3,15,TRBD1,TGTGCCAGCAGAGAAGACAGGGAAGTGCCCGGGGAGCTGTTTTTT,CASREDREVPGELFF
.,TRBJ2-3,TRBV11-2,13,.,TGTGCCAGCGGCCTCCGGGGCACAGATACGCAGTATTTT,CASGLRGTDTQYF
.,TRBJ2-5,TRBV20-1,15,TRBD1,TGCAGTGCTAGAGATCCAGGCAGGGGGCCAGAGACCCAGTACTTC,CSARDPGRGPETQYF
.,TRBJ2-5,TRBV6-1,14,.,TGTGCCAGCAGTGAACTGGCGGGGGCAGGGACCCAGTACTTC,CASSELAGAGTQYF
.,TRBJ2-1,TRBV9,17,TRBD2,TGTGCCAGCAGCACTAAAATACTAGCGGGAGTCCACGATGAGCAGTTCTTC,CASSTKILAGVHDEQFF
.,TRBJ1-5,TRBV30,13,.,TGTGCCTGGAGTTCAAACGTGGGTCAGCCCCAGCATTTT,CAWSSNVGQPQHF
few,TRBJ2-7,TRBV5-1,14,.,TGCGCCAGCAGCTTGGCCGGGCGGTTCTACGAGCAGTACTTC,CASSLAGRFYEQYF
few,TRBJ2-7,TRBV4-1,15,.,TGCGCCAGCAGCCAAGCTCCAGGACAGTCCTACGAGCAGTACTTC,CASSQAPGQSYEQYF
.,TRBJ1-2,TRBV20-1,15,TRBD1,TGCAGTGCTAGCCCCGGAGACAGGGAGGGGGATGGCTACACCTTC,CSASPGDREGDGYTF
many,TRBJ2-5,TRBV4-2,15,TRBD2,TGTGCCAGCAGCCGATCGACTAGCGGTGGAGAGACCCAGTACTTC,CASSRSTSGGETQYF
.,TRBJ1-5,TRBV12-5,16,.,TGTGCTAGTGGTTTGGTAGCTGGGTTCAGCAATCAGCCCCAGCATTTT,CASGLVAGFSNQPQHF
many,TRBJ2-1,TRBV10-3,13,.,TGTGCCATCAGTGGGGGACAATACAATGAGCAGTTCTTC,CAISGGQYNEQFF
.,TRBJ2-2,TRBV20-1,16,TRBD2,TGCAGTGCTCTCCGCCCTGGCGGGAGATCCACCGGGGAGCTGTTTTTT,CSALRPGGRSTGELFF
many,TRBJ2-1,TRBV7-2,12,.,TGTGCCAGCAGTCAACAGGGCAATGAGCAGTTCTTC,CASSQQGNEQFF
.,TRBJ2-5,TRBV20-1,12,.,TGCAGTGCTAGACGGTACCAAGAGACCCAGTACTTC,CSARRYQETQYF
.,TRBJ1-5,TRBV6-5,15,TRBD1,TGTGCCAGCAGTTACAGCACAGGGGCGCATCAGCCCCAGCATTTT,CASSYSTGAHQPQHF
.,TRBJ2-5,TRBV2,10,.,TGTGCCAGCATTCAAGAGACCCAGTACTTC,CASIQETQYF
few,TRBJ1-4,TRBV18,13,.,TGTGCCAGCTCACCGCTTCTAAATGAAAAACTGTTTTTT,CASSPLLNEKLFF
many,TRBJ2-1,TRBV10-2,13,.,TGCGCCAGCAGTGAGACGCCCTACAATGAGCAGTTCTTC,CASSETPYNEQFF
.,TRBJ2-1,TRBV6-5,15,TRBD2,TGTGCCAGCAGTTACGAAAGCGGGGGGGTTAATGAGCAGTTCTTC,CASSYESGGVNEQFF
many,TRBJ2-5,TRBV4-3,16,TRBD2,TGCGCCAGCAGCCAAGATCGGGCTAGCGGGGGCAAAAACCAGTACTTC,CASSQDRASGGKNQYF
few,TRBJ1-1,TRBV5-1,16,.,TGCGCCAGCAGCTTGTGGGCACGGGCTATGAACACTGAAGCTTTCTTT,CASSLWARAMNTEAFF
.,TRBJ1-6,TRBV3-1,12,.,TGTGCCAGCAGCCTCCAGGGACGGTCGCTCCACTTT,CASSLQGRSLHF
few,TRBJ2-7,TRBV7-2,17,.,TGTGCCAGCAGCTTAGGGACGGGGGGCTTCCACTCCTACGAGCAGTACTTC,CASSLGTGGFHSYEQYF
.,TRBJ1-6,TRBV7-2,16,TRBD1,TGTGCCAGCAGCGCAACCACAGGGGCCTCCAATTCACCCCTCCACTTT,CASSATTGASNSPLHF
.,TRBJ1-5,TRBV7-8,12,.,TGTGCCAGCAGCTTAGCGTTCGAGCCCCAGCATTTT,CASSLAFEPQHF
few,TRBJ1-2,TRBV12-3/TRBV12-4,12,.,TGTGCCAGCAGCACCGCGGGATATGGCTACACCTTC,CASSTAGYGYTF
.,TRBJ1-1,TRBV12-3/TRBV12-4,13,.,TGTGCCAGCACCTTCGGGGTGAACACTGAAGCTTTCTTT,CASTFGVNTEAFF